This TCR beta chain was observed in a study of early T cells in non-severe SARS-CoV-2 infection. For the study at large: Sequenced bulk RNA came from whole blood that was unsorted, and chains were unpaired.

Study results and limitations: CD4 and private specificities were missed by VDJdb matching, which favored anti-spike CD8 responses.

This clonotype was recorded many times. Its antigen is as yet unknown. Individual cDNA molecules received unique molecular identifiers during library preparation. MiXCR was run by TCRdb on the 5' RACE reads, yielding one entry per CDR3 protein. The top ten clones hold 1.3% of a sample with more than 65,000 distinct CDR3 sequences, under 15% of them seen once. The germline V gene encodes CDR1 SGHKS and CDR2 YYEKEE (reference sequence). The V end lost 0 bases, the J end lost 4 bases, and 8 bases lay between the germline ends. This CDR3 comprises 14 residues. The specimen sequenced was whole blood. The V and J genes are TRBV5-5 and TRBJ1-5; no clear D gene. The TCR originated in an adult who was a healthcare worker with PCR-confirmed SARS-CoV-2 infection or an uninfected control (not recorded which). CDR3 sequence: CASSLGAANQPQHF. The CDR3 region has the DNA TGTGCCAGCAGCTTGGGGGCGGCGAATCAGCCCCAGCATTTT.